These T cell receptor beta chains were read from a single sample in a study of identical twins. TCRdb reprocessed the 5' RACE reads via MiXCR and lists one record per CDR3 protein. Of 100,000 to 110,000 distinct CDR3 sequences in the sample, less than 6.5% were seen once. Sequenced sample: memory T cells sorted from blood. These TCRs come from a woman aged 50 to 65 in good health. CDR3s include the opening cysteine and the closing phenylalanine or tryptophan. The D gene is left open where the match is weak. Size is omitted from some rows. Given values are once, few, many or a class for expanded clones.

>many|.|TRBJ2-4|TRBV4-1
TGCGCCAGCAGCCAATCGGGCGGCATTCAGTACTTC
CASSQSGGIQYF
>many|.|TRBJ1-6|TRBV4-1
TGCGCCAGCAGCCAAGAGAGGGCCGGAGGGAATTCACCCCTCCACTTT
CASSQERAGGNSPLHF
>few|.|TRBJ2-3|TRBV7-2
TGTGCCAGTAGGGACATCACAGATACGCAGTATTTT
CASRDITDTQYF
>many|.|TRBJ2-1|TRBV24-1
TGTGCCACCAGTGTCAGGGGACACCCAGAGCAGTTCTTC
CATSVRGHPEQFF
>many|TRBD1|TRBJ1-1|TRBV5-1
TGCGCCAGCAGCTCATACCGAACAGGGGACGCGTGGAAAACTGAAGCTTTCTTT
CASSSYRTGDAWKTEAFF
>many|.|TRBJ2-2|TRBV5-6
TGTGCCAGCAGCCTCCGTGTTTCCGGGGAGCTGTTTTTT
CASSLRVSGELFF
>once|TRBD2|TRBJ2-7|TRBV2
TGTGCCACTTCACGGGGGGATTTTTACGAGCAGTACTTC
CATSRGDFYEQYF
>many|.|TRBJ1-2|TRBV11-3
TGTGCCAGCAGCTTAGGTAGAAACTATGGCTACACCTTC
CASSLGRNYGYTF
>many|.|TRBJ2-7|TRBV7-2
TGTGCCAGCAGCTTGGGGGGGACAGCGACCTACGAGCAGTACTTC
CASSLGGTATYEQYF
>.|TRBD1|TRBJ1-1|TRBV14
TGTGCCAGCGGCAAGGGACAGCCGAACACTGAAGCTTTCTTT
CASGKGQPNTEAFF
>few|TRBD2|TRBJ2-2|TRBV27
TGTGCCAGCAGTTTGTCAACTAGCGGGAGCTCCGGGGAGCTGTTTTTT
CASSLSTSGSSGELFF
>many|.|TRBJ2-2|TRBV6-1
TGTGCTAGCAGTGAAGGAATCGGGGAGCTGTTTTTT
CASSEGIGELFF
>few|.|TRBJ2-2|TRBV5-1
TGCGCCAGCAGCTTGGCTCAGCCCGGGGAGCTGTTTTTT
CASSLAQPGELFF
>many|TRBD1|TRBJ1-1|TRBV3-1
TGTGCCAGCCGAACATCGGACAGGCTGAACACTGAAGCTTTCTTT
CASRTSDRLNTEAFF
>many|.|TRBJ1-2|TRBV20-1
TGCAGTGCTTCCACGGGGGCTGCATATGGCTACACCTTC
CSASTGAAYGYTF
>many|TRBD2|TRBJ2-1|TRBV4-1
TGCGCCAGCAGCCAAGGTGGCGGGAGGGTACAATACAATGAGCAGTTCTTC
CASSQGGGRVQYNEQFF
>many|.|TRBJ1-2|TRBV28
TGTGCCAGCAGTCCCGGCCTCCGCAGCAACTATGGCTACACCTTC
CASSPGLRSNYGYTF
>many|.|TRBJ2-1|TRBV12-3/TRBV12-4
TGTGCCAGCAGTCGGCCCGGGGGCTCAACCTACAATGAGCAGTTCTTC
CASSRPGGSTYNEQFF
>many|.|TRBJ1-2|TRBV12-3/TRBV12-4
TGTGCCAGCAGTTTACGAGGGCGGCTTTATGGCTACACCTTC
CASSLRGRLYGYTF
>many|TRBD1|TRBJ2-7|TRBV7-3
TGTGCCAGCAGCTCGATGGACAGGGCCGAGCAGTACTTC
CASSSMDRAEQYF
>many|.|TRBJ2-1|TRBV5-6
TGTGCCAGCAGCTTAGAGGCCCCGAGTAGCGGAACTTACAATGAGCAGTTCTTC
CASSLEAPSSGTYNEQFF
>.|TRBD2|TRBJ2-1|TRBV6-6
TGTGCCAGCAGTATACCGACTAGCGGGAGGGCCGGTGAGCAGTTCTTC
CASSIPTSGRAGEQFF
>many|.|TRBJ2-5|TRBV3-1
TGTGCCAGCAGCCACCTGGGGGGAGAGACCCAGTACTTC
CASSHLGGETQYF
>many|TRBD1|TRBJ1-5|TRBV16
TGTGCCAGCAGCCAAGGGACAGGAAATCAGCCCCAGCATTTT
CASSQGTGNQPQHF
>many|TRBD1|TRBJ1-4|TRBV5-1
TGCGCCAGCAGCTCGACAGGGGGGACTGAAAAACTGTTTTTT
CASSSTGGTEKLFF
>.|.|TRBJ2-2|TRBV20-1
TGCAGTGCCAGACTCCCCGCGAACACCGGGGAGCTGTTTTTT
CSARLPANTGELFF
>many|.|TRBJ1-4|TRBV4-1
TGCGCCAGCAGGGCAGCGGACGGTGAAAAACTGTTTTTT
CASRAADGEKLFF
>many|TRBD1|TRBJ1-6|TRBV12-3/TRBV12-4
TGTGCCAGCACCCATACAGGGGATAATTCACCCCTCCACTTT
CASTHTGDNSPLHF
>.|.|TRBJ1-2|TRBV18
TGTGCCAGCTCACCGGGAGGGGCAGCTGGTGGCTACACCTTC
CASSPGGAAGGYTF
>many|TRBD2|TRBJ2-1|TRBV7-9
TGTGCCAGCAGCTATAAGACTAGCGAGTGGGGTGAGCAGTTCTTC
CASSYKTSEWGEQFF
>many|.|TRBJ1-4|TRBV29-1
TGCAGCGTTGTTGGCAGGGTCGGAGGGAATGAAAAACTGTTTTTT
CSVVGRVGGNEKLFF
>many|TRBD2|TRBJ2-5|TRBV12-3/TRBV12-4
TGTGCCAGCAGTCCTATCCTAGGACTAGGGCGAGAGACCCAGTACTTC
CASSPILGLGRETQYF
>many|.|TRBJ2-3|TRBV14
TGTGCCAGCGGAAAAGGCGGGATAACAGATACGCAGTATTTT
CASGKGGITDTQYF
>many|.|TRBJ1-2|TRBV6-6
TGTGCCAGCAACTTTGAGGGGGGCGATGGCTACACCTTC
CASNFEGGDGYTF
>many|TRBD2|TRBJ2-5|TRBV3-1
TGTGCCAGCCGGCGGGGGTTGTGGGAGACCCAGTACTTC
CASRRGLWETQYF